What follows describes a single TCR beta chain. This sample was taken from a study of T cell changes during pregnancy in multiple sclerosis. V lost 4 bases, J lost 0 bases, and 6 bases lay in between. CDR1 SGHTA and CDR2 FQGTGA come from the germline V gene. This CDR3 spans 13 amino acids. Sequenced by immunoSEQ multiplex PCR; TCRdb stores in-frame clones only, minus some. This sample carries under 45,000 clones, approximately 90% of them seen once, and the ten largest clones take about 0.6%. J is TRBJ2-5 and V is TRBV7-3, with D unclear. The starting material was CD4+ T cells from peripheral blood mononuclear cells, obtained in the first trimester of pregnancy. This sequence originates from a female donor with multiple sclerosis, enrolled in a pregnancy study. The CDR3 DNA reads as TGTGCCAGCAGCTCCGGTCACCAAGAGACCCAGTACTTC. It is translated as CASSSGHQETQYF. The whole variable domain, filled in from reference TRBV7-3 and TRBJ2-5, reads GAGVSQTPSNKVTEKGKYVELRCDPISGHTALYWYRQSLGQGPEFLIYFQGTGAADDSGLPNDRFFAVRPEGSVSTLKIQRTERGDSAVYLCASSSGHQETQYFGPGTRLLVL.